This T cell receptor (delta chain) was retrieved from a study of gamma-delta chains in newborns, infants, children. As for the study in general: Polyclonal expansion of innate γδ T cells after birth follows microbial exposure.

Germline CDR1 is GEAIGNYY and CDR2 is EKD. Trimming at V came to 3 bases and at J to 0 bases, leaving 11 bases not matched to a gene. The CDR3 is 18 residues long. Comment on this clone: One base separates it from a far larger clone, so it is likely a read error.

TCRdb re-processed the reads using CATT. Altogether about 3,800 delta-chain clones are present, around 2% being singletons, with the ten largest covering about a tenth. The sequence was collected from a child who was a newborn, infant or young child, either healthy, febrile or measles-vaccinated (not recorded which). The rearrangement links TRDV2 to TRDJ2; 8 positions agree with TRDD3. The sequencing input was blood. CDR3 residues: CACDPLLGGTALTAQLFF. The CDR3 region has the DNA TGTGCCTGTGACCCCCTACTGGGGGGTACTGCTTTGACAGCACAACTCTTCTTT.